This is a list of T cell receptor beta chains from one sample in a study of cytomegalovirus exposure and HLA in healthy donors. Method: immunoSEQ multiplex PCR; TCRdb's copy keeps in-frame clones and lacks some. The sample records 110,000 to 150,000 clones, roughly 9.7% being singletons. Sequences were obtained from PBMCs. All receptors derive from a man aged 45-65 years in good health and CMV-seronegative. CDR3s include the opening cysteine and the closing phenylalanine or tryptophan. Each record gives: J gene, D gene, clone size, V gene, CDR3 DNA, CDR3 protein. A D gene is named only where the DNA matches it firmly. Where a row states a size, it is once, few, many or the class of an expanded clone; other rows omit it.

J gene: TRBJ1-4; D gene: -; clone size: -; V gene: TRBV19; CDR3 DNA: TGTGCCAGTACCCTACGGAACAGGGAGAATGAAAAACTGTTTTTT; CDR3 protein: CASTLRNRENEKLFF
J gene: TRBJ1-1; D gene: -; clone size: -; V gene: TRBV5-1; CDR3 DNA: TGCGCCAGCAGCTCCATAGGAGACGGGAACACTGAAGCTTTCTTT; CDR3 protein: CASSSIGDGNTEAFF
J gene: TRBJ2-2; D gene: -; clone size: -; V gene: TRBV19; CDR3 DNA: TGTGCCAGTAGCTCCTTTACCGGGGAGCTGTTTTTT; CDR3 protein: CASSSFTGELFF
J gene: TRBJ2-3; D gene: -; clone size: -; V gene: TRBV2; CDR3 DNA: TGTGCCAGCAAAGAGGGAACAGATACGCAGTATTTT; CDR3 protein: CASKEGTDTQYF
J gene: TRBJ1-1; D gene: -; clone size: once; V gene: TRBV5-8; CDR3 DNA: TGTGTCAGCCGCGGGCGGAGGATGAACACTGAAGCTTTCTTT; CDR3 protein: CVSRGRRMNTEAFF
J gene: TRBJ2-6; D gene: TRBD1; clone size: few; V gene: TRBV29-1; CDR3 DNA: TGCAGCGTGTACCCGGGACAGGGAACCTCTGGGGCCAACGTCCTGACTTTC; CDR3 protein: CSVYPGQGTSGANVLTF
J gene: TRBJ1-3; D gene: -; clone size: -; V gene: TRBV30; CDR3 DNA: TGTGCCTGGAGTGTGGCCAGGGCTGGAAACACCATATATTTT; CDR3 protein: CAWSVARAGNTIYF
J gene: TRBJ1-1; D gene: TRBD1; clone size: -; V gene: TRBV10-3; CDR3 DNA: TGTGCCATCAGTGAGTCAGTAGGGACAGGAATGAACACTGAAGCTTTCTTT; CDR3 protein: CAISESVGTGMNTEAFF
J gene: TRBJ2-7; D gene: TRBD1; clone size: few; V gene: TRBV28; CDR3 DNA: TGTGCCAGCCGGGACAGGCTCTACGAGCAGTACTTC; CDR3 protein: CASRDRLYEQYF
J gene: TRBJ1-4; D gene: TRBD1; clone size: few; V gene: TRBV15; CDR3 DNA: TGTGCCACCAGCAGACTCAACGTACAGGGGGATGAAAAACTGTTTTTT; CDR3 protein: CATSRLNVQGDEKLFF
J gene: TRBJ2-1; D gene: TRBD2; clone size: few; V gene: TRBV7-9; CDR3 DNA: TGTGCCAGCAGCGAACAGTCCGGGGGGTCCTACAATGAGCAGTTCTTC; CDR3 protein: CASSEQSGGSYNEQFF
J gene: TRBJ1-2; D gene: TRBD1; clone size: -; V gene: TRBV4-1; CDR3 DNA: TGCGCCAGCAGCCAAGTAAACAGGGGGCATGGCTACACCTTC; CDR3 protein: CASSQVNRGHGYTF
J gene: TRBJ2-3; D gene: TRBD2; clone size: -; V gene: TRBV28; CDR3 DNA: TGTGCCAGCAGCCGAGGACTAGCGGGAGCCACAGATACGCAGTATTTT; CDR3 protein: CASSRGLAGATDTQYF
J gene: TRBJ1-3; D gene: TRBD1; clone size: -; V gene: TRBV27; CDR3 DNA: TGTGCCAGCAGATTACAGGGGAGTTCTGGAAACACCATATATTTT; CDR3 protein: CASRLQGSSGNTIYF
J gene: TRBJ2-3; D gene: TRBD2; clone size: -; V gene: TRBV5-6; CDR3 DNA: TGTGCCAGCAGCTCGTTAGCGGGGGGTGCCACAGATACGCAGTATTTT; CDR3 protein: CASSSLAGGATDTQYF
J gene: TRBJ1-1; D gene: TRBD1; clone size: -; V gene: TRBV5-1; CDR3 DNA: TGCGCCAGCAGCTTGGCGGACAGGGAGGAGGGTGAAGCTTTCTTT; CDR3 protein: CASSLADREEGEAFF
J gene: TRBJ2-7; D gene: -; clone size: few; V gene: TRBV29-1; CDR3 DNA: TGCAGCGTTGGAGACAGGCGCTACGAGCAGTACTTC; CDR3 protein: CSVGDRRYEQYF
J gene: TRBJ1-2; D gene: -; clone size: few; V gene: TRBV6-1; CDR3 DNA: TGTGCCAGCAGTGAAAGGGGCGGTGGCTACACCTTC; CDR3 protein: CASSERGGGYTF
J gene: TRBJ2-7; D gene: TRBD2; clone size: few; V gene: TRBV5-6; CDR3 DNA: TGTGCCAGCAGCTCCGGGACTAGAGGCAGGGTGGGAATATTGTATGAGCAGTACTTC; CDR3 protein: CASSSGTRGRVGILYEQYF
J gene: TRBJ2-5; D gene: TRBD2; clone size: few; V gene: TRBV5-1; CDR3 DNA: TGCGCCAGCAGCGTGACTAGCGGGGGAGAAAAGACCCAGTACTTC; CDR3 protein: CASSVTSGGEKTQYF
J gene: TRBJ2-3; D gene: TRBD2; clone size: -; V gene: TRBV5-4; CDR3 DNA: TGTGCCAGCAGCCCGGGAGGGGGGGGGAAAGATACGCAGTATTTT; CDR3 protein: CASSPGGGGKDTQYF
J gene: TRBJ2-2; D gene: -; clone size: few; V gene: TRBV7-9; CDR3 DNA: TGTGCCAGCAGAGAAGGGACACGAAACACCGGGGAGCTGTTTTTT; CDR3 protein: CASREGTRNTGELFF
J gene: TRBJ1-2; D gene: TRBD1; clone size: -; V gene: TRBV19; CDR3 DNA: TGTGCCTCCTTCGCGAGGACAGGGGGCCTTACCCCCTATAACTATGGCTACACCTTC; CDR3 protein: CASFARTGGLTPYNYGYTF
J gene: TRBJ1-1; D gene: TRBD1; clone size: few; V gene: TRBV9; CDR3 DNA: TGTGCCAGCACCTCGGGACAGGGGGGCACTGAAGCTTTCTTT; CDR3 protein: CASTSGQGGTEAFF
J gene: TRBJ2-2; D gene: TRBD1; clone size: few; V gene: TRBV18; CDR3 DNA: TGTGCCAGCTCTTCCGGACAGGGCGGTTTAGCCGGGGAGCTGTTTTTT; CDR3 protein: CASSSGQGGLAGELFF
J gene: TRBJ2-3; D gene: -; clone size: few; V gene: TRBV7-9; CDR3 DNA: TGTGCCAGCAGCTCTACAGGGTCAGATACGCAGTATTTT; CDR3 protein: CASSSTGSDTQYF
J gene: TRBJ1-2; D gene: -; clone size: few; V gene: TRBV6-1; CDR3 DNA: TGTGCCAGCGGAGGCCGCGGAGCTAACTATGGCTACACCTTC; CDR3 protein: CASGGRGANYGYTF